One and the same sample provided the 27 T cell receptor beta chains below, sequenced in a study of T cells in localized non-small cell lung cancer. Profiling relied on immunoSEQ multiplex PCR, and the TCRdb table lists in-frame clones only, not all of them. The sample shows 2,500 to 3,000 clones, around 28% of them seen only once. Sequencing was performed on lung tumor tissue, taken before any cancer treatment. All receptors come from a woman aged 35 to 75 with stage I lung adenocarcinoma.

This clone was seen a handful of times. The rearrangement links TRBV6-8 to TRBJ2-5; D may be TRBD2 (6 bases). This CDR3 comprises 15 residues. Trimming pared 0 bases from V and 2 bases from J, leaving 10 bases between. Germline CDR1 is MNHGY and CDR2 is SAAAGT. CDR3 bases: TGTGCCAGCAGTTACTCTGGGACTCTACAAGAGACCCAGTACTTC. Its translation is CASSYSGTLQETQYF.

By its share, this clone is large. This sequence joins TRBV15 and TRBJ1-2; no definite D call. The germline V and J ends were trimmed by 0 bases and 6 bases, with 11 bases remaining between them. This CDR3 is built from 14 residues. Per the germline V gene, CDR1 is LNHNV and CDR2 is YYDKDF (reference sequence). The CDR3 sequence is CATSREGLDHGYTF. The CDR3 nucleotides are TGTGCCACCAGCAGAGAGGGCCTAGACCATGGCTACACCTTC.

The genes are TRBV19 and TRBJ2-2, with D perhaps TRBD1 or TRBD2 (7 bases each). V gave up 5 bases and J gave up 4 bases, with 29 bases separating them. This CDR3 is 20 amino acids long. In germline, CDR1 is LNHDA, CDR2 SQIVND (reference sequence). CDR3 residues: CASSSPRGGHSRRGTGELFF. CDR3 bases: TGTGCCAGTAGTTCCCCCAGGGGGGGACACTCCCGTCGGGGCACCGGGGAGCTGTTTTTT.

The chain uses TRBV11-3 and TRBJ2-3; a weak D match, TRBD1 (5 bases). V gave up 6 bases and J gave up 2 bases, with 15 bases separating them. The CDR3 spans 15 residues. The V gene's germline CDR1 is SGHNT and CDR2 YENEEA. The CDR3 bases are TGTGCCAGCAGTCGGTGGGGCAGGGACACAGATACGCAGTATTTT. Protein: CASSRWGRDTDTQYF.

This clone was counted only a few times. The chain recombines TRBV28 with TRBJ1-1; D call uncertain. The CDR3 totals 13 residues. Trimming pared 3 bases from V and 7 bases from J, leaving 12 bases between. Germline CDR1 and CDR2: MDHEN and SYDVKM. CDR3 DNA: TGTGCCAGCAGTTTTGGCAACCAAATTGAAGCTTTCTTT. Protein sequence: CASSFGNQIEAFF.

J is TRBJ1-2 and V is TRBV28; the D gene is possibly TRBD1 (5 bases). CDR3 length: 14 amino acids. Germline CDR1 and CDR2: MDHEN and SYDVKM. Trimming pared 7 bases from V and 5 bases from J, leaving 17 bases between. The CDR3 is CASMRERGFYGYTF. The CDR3 DNA sequence: TGTGCCAGCATGCGTGAGAGGGGTTTTTATGGCTACACCTTC.

This clone is termed medium-sized. The chain is built from TRBV11-3 and TRBJ2-1, with unresolved D. Germline CDR1 reads SGHNT; CDR2 reads YENEEA. This CDR3 is built from 15 residues. Trimming removed 3 bases at V and 0 bases at J, with 9 bases between. The CDR3 here is CASSFFYSSYNEQFF. CDR3 coding DNA: TGTGCCAGCAGCTTTTTTTATAGCTCCTACAATGAGCAGTTCTTC.

This clone has a handful of counts. At one end, the junction sequence differs from germline, possibly due to a read error. The chain couples TRBV6-8 to TRBJ1-2; 12 nucleotides agree with TRBD1. The CDR3 is 15 amino acids. Germline CDR1 is MNHGY and CDR2 is SAAAGT. CDR3 region: CAISGTGGANYGYTF. The CDR3 DNA reads TGTGCCATCAGTGGGACAGGGGGCGCTAACTATGGCTACACCTTC.

This chain links TRBV7-6 with TRBJ1-4; TRBD1 matches at 8 bases. The V and J ends lost 4 bases and 8 bases, in that order; junction bases with no gene match: 6. Per the germline V gene, CDR1 is SGHVS and CDR2 is FNYEAQ. CDR3 length: 14 amino acids. CDR3 protein: CASSSDRVEEKLFF. In DNA, the CDR3 is TGTGCCAGCAGCTCGGACAGGGTTGAGGAAAAACTGTTTTTT.

The rearrangement links TRBV6-8 to TRBJ2-1, with D perhaps assigned TRBD1 or TRBD2 (5 bases each). Trimming removed 4 bases at V and 5 bases at J, with 9 bases between. The CDR3 has 13 residues. Germline CDR1 and CDR2: MNHGY and SAAAGT. In DNA, the CDR3 is TGTGCCAGCAGTTTTCGAGGGGACAATGAGCAGTTCTTC. Protein: CASSFRGDNEQFF.

By its share, this clone is medium-sized. The chain couples TRBV11-3 to TRBJ2-2; D is possibly TRBD1 (5 bases). In germline, CDR1 is SGHNT, CDR2 YENEEA. This CDR3 region has 16 residues. Trimming took off 6 bases at V and 0 bases at J, with 14 bases between the two ends. The CDR3 loop is CASRDRGRANTGELFF. The CDR3 DNA reads TGTGCCAGCAGAGACCGCGGCAGGGCGAACACCGGGGAGCTGTTTTTT. The complete variable domain, with remaining parts taken from reference TRBV11-3 and TRBJ2-2, reads EAGVVQSPRYKIIEKKQPVAFWCNPISGHNTLYWYLQNLGQGPELLIRYENEEAVDDSQLPKDRFSAERLKGVDSTLKIQPAELGDSAVYLCASRDRGRANTGELFFGEGSRLTVL.

This chain's CDR3 is CSGGLAGGEQYF. In DNA form, the CDR3 reads TGCAGCGGGGGACTAGCGGGAGGCGAGCAGTACTTC. This chain links TRBV29-1 with TRBJ2-7; 15 bases are shared with TRBD2. Per germline, CDR1 SQVTM and CDR2 ANQGSEA. CDR3 length: 12 residues. The J segment lost 6 bases and the V segment lost 7 bases, leaving 1 base of the junction unmatched.

V usage is TRBV19 and J usage is TRBJ2-7; D might be TRBD1 (6 bases). Germline V lookup: CDR1 LNHDA, CDR2 SQIVND (reference sequence). The CDR3 contains 13 residues. V was pared by 7 bases and J by 6 bases, with 16 bases between. CDR3 coding DNA: TGTGCCAGTAATAAACAGGGATTCTCCGAGCAGTACTTC. Encoded protein: CASNKQGFSEQYF.

The chain uses TRBV19 and TRBJ1-5; weak D call: TRBD1 (6 bases). The V gene's germline CDR1 is LNHDA and CDR2 SQIVND (reference sequence). CDR3 length equals 14 residues. The germline V and J ends were trimmed by 1 base and 4 bases, with 8 bases remaining between them. The CDR3 nucleotides are TGTGCCAGTAGTATAGTAACAGGGAATCAGCCCCAGCATTTT. Protein sequence: CASSIVTGNQPQHF.

This CDR3 reads CASSQGQGSQFF. CDR3 sequence (DNA): TGCGCCAGCAGCCAAGGACAGGGGTCCCAGTTCTTC. This chain joins TRBV1 and TRBJ2-1; the D segment call TRBD1 is taken from the table without a DNA check. TRBV1 is designated a pseudogene. This CDR3 contains 12 residues.

The chain recombines TRBV11-3 with TRBJ1-1; D is undetermined. The germline gives CDR1 SGHNT, CDR2 YENEEA. The CDR3 extends over 15 amino acids. Trimming stripped 4 bases from V and 0 bases from J, with 12 bases between. The CDR3 here is CASSSSFGMNTEAFF. DNA of the CDR3: TGTGCCAGCAGCTCCAGTTTTGGGATGAACACTGAAGCTTTCTTT.

This clone was seen a few times. The chain employs TRBV6-8 and TRBJ2-1; 8 bases align to TRBD2. V shed 3 bases and J 7 bases; nucleotides not matched to a gene: 8. CDR1 is MNHGY, CDR2 SAAAGT, per germline. The CDR3 has 15 amino acids. The CDR3 region is CASSYPGRARNEQFF. CDR3 coding DNA: TGTGCCAGCAGTTATCCCGGGAGGGCTAGGAATGAGCAGTTCTTC.

The genes are TRBV6-8 and TRBJ2-5; the D gene is possibly TRBD2 (5 bases). CDR3 length: 13 amino acids. From germline, CDR1 is MNHGY and CDR2 SAAAGT. Trimming took 10 bases from V and 5 from J, leaving 17 bases between them. CDR3 nucleotides: TGTGCCACCGGAAAGGGAGTTCGGGAGACCCAGTACTTC. It is translated as CATGKGVRETQYF.

The table lists this clone with a few counts. This chain links TRBV11-3 with TRBJ2-4, with 7 bases identical to TRBD2. The CDR3 runs to 14 residues. CDR1 SGHNT and CDR2 YENEEA come from the germline V gene. V shed 5 bases and J 4 bases; nucleotides not matched to a gene: 5. CDR3 nucleotides: TGTGCCAGCAGCACCGGGACTATTAAAAACATTCAGTACTTC. Residues: CASSTGTIKNIQYF.

This clone occurred a few times. This chain links TRBV9 with TRBJ1-3; D is possibly TRBD1 (5 bases). This CDR3 region has 19 residues. Trimming cost V 0 bases and J 1 base, with 20 bases left between them. Germline V gene lookup returns CDR1 SGDLS and CDR2 YYNGEE. CDR3 nucleotides: TGTGCCAGCAGCGTAGAAGGCTGGTGGGACCCAATTTCTGGAAACACCATATATTTT. It codes for CASSVEGWWDPISGNTIYF.

This clone turned up a few times. The rearrangement links TRBV5-1 to TRBJ2-5, with a tentative D call TRBD1 (6 bases). The germline V and J ends were trimmed by 3 bases and 2 bases, with 11 bases remaining between them. The CDR3 runs to 14 residues. CDR1 SGHRS and CDR2 YFSETQ come from the germline V gene. CDR3 DNA: TGCGCCAGCAGCTCCGGACAGAATCAAGAGACCCAGTACTTC. Its protein is CASSSGQNQETQYF.

This clone is termed medium-sized. The genes are TRBV11-3 and TRBJ2-1; 11 bases agree with TRBD2. J gave up 0 bases and V 3 bases, and 7 bases lay outside the gene matches. Germline lookup yields CDR1 SGHNT and CDR2 YENEEA. The CDR3 sequence is 18 residues long. CDR3 sequence reads: CASSFGVAGGSSYNEQFF. In nucleotides, the CDR3 is TGTGCCAGCAGCTTTGGGGTAGCGGGAGGGAGCTCCTACAATGAGCAGTTCTTC.

CDR3 coding DNA: TGTGCCAGCAGAAATGGCGGGCATAACTATGGCTACACCTTC. Translating gives CASRNGGHNYGYTF. The rearrangement links TRBV6-8 to TRBJ1-2; no firm D call. Germline assignment: CDR1 MNHGY and CDR2 SAAAGT. CDR3 length: 14 residues. V lost 6 bases, J lost 1 base, and 12 bases lay in between.

V and J are TRBV25-1 and TRBJ2-3; TRBD2 might be the D (6 bases). Germline assignment: CDR1 MGHDK and CDR2 SYGVNS. The V gene lost 0 bases and the J gene lost 0 bases, with 16 bases spanning the gap. CDR3 size: 18 residues. CDR3 region: CASSEYRELALSTDTQYF. The CDR3 DNA is TGTGCCAGCAGTGAATATCGAGAACTAGCCCTTAGCACAGATACGCAGTATTTT.

V gene TRBV9 combines with J gene TRBJ2-7; 7 bases agree with TRBD1. With 2 bases clipped from V and 3 bases from J, the junction kept 8 bases outside the gene matches. This CDR3 comprises 15 residues. Looked up from germline, CDR1 is SGDLS and CDR2 is YYNGEE. In DNA, the CDR3 is TGTGCCAGCAGCGTCGGGCCAGGGGGAGACTACGAGCAGTACTTC. Its translation is CASSVGPGGDYEQYF.

The chain couples TRBV28 to TRBJ1-5; the D is unclear. Trimming stripped 2 bases from V and 4 bases from J, with 6 bases between. Germline-derived CDR1 and CDR2 are MDHEN and SYDVKM. This CDR3 is built from 13 residues. CDR3 in amino acids: CASSLVQNQPQHF. CDR3 in DNA: TGTGCCAGCAGTTTAGTCCAGAATCAGCCCCAGCATTTT.

The rearrangement uses TRBV28 and TRBJ1-1; D is unclear. The CDR3 sequence is 12 residues long. Germline CDR1 reads MDHEN; CDR2 reads SYDVKM. Trimming removed 6 bases from V and 3 bases from J, with 8 bases in between. The CDR3 DNA follows: TGTGCCAGCAGCCTGGTATACACTGAAGCTTTCTTT. Protein product: CASSLVYTEAFF. Combining the CDR3 with reference TRBV28 and TRBJ1-1 gives the whole variable domain DVKVTQSSRYLVKRTGEKVFLECVQDMDHENMFWYRQDPGLGLRLIYFSYDVKMKEKGDIPEGYSVSREKKERFSLILESASTNQTSMYLCASSLVYTEAFFGQGTRLTVV.